This passage covers 13 T cell receptor beta chains from one sample sequenced in a study of cytomegalovirus exposure and HLA in healthy donors. Clones were sequenced by immunoSEQ multiplex PCR, and TCRdb holds only the in-frame ones, with some missing. The table shows about 56,000 clones, with about 96% occurring only once. The sample taken for sequencing was PBMCs. Receptors were obtained from a woman under 30 in good health and CMV-seronegative.

The chain has TRBV27 and TRBJ1-5; 12 bases fit TRBD1. Germline V gene lookup returns CDR1 MNHEY and CDR2 SMNVEV (reference sequence). V gave up 5 bases and J gave up 6 bases; unmatched junction bases: 17. This CDR3 spans 19 amino acids. CDR3 bases: TGTGCCAGCAGTCCCGAGGTCCTACGGGACAGGGGGCGCGGTCAGCCCCAGCATTTT. It translates to CASSPEVLRDRGRGQPQHF.

The rearrangement uses TRBV27 and TRBJ2-1; tentative D call: TRBD2 (6 bases). Germline lookup yields CDR1 MNHEY and CDR2 SMNVEV (reference sequence). Trimming left V 6 bases short and J 0 bases short, with 15 bases between. The CDR3 runs 16 residues. DNA for the CDR3: TGTGCCAGCAGGGACCTCCGGGACTTCTCCTACAATGAGCAGTTCTTC. Residues: CASRDLRDFSYNEQFF.

J is TRBJ2-3 and V is TRBV6-5, with 8 bases fitting TRBD2. With V trimmed by 6 bases and J by 2 bases, 4 bases remained unmatched. Germline CDR1 MNHEY, CDR2 SVGAGI. This CDR3 contains 14 residues. This CDR3 reads CASRLAVHTDTQYF. The CDR3 DNA follows: TGTGCCAGCAGACTAGCGGTACACACAGATACGCAGTATTTT.

The rearrangement uses TRBV1 and TRBJ2-1; TRBD1, as called in the table, went unchecked against the DNA. TRBV1 is described as a pseudogene. The CDR3 runs to 17 residues. CDR3 in amino acids: CTSSQDVGPISYNEQFF. For the CDR3, the DNA is TGCACCAGCAGCCAAGACGTGGGGCCGATATCCTACAATGAGCAGTTCTTC.

This chain joins TRBV28 and TRBJ1-2, with 8 bases that match TRBD1. The length of the CDR3 is 13 residues. Germline CDR1 is MDHEN and CDR2 is SYDVKM. The V segment lost 6 bases and the J segment 4 bases; nucleotides outside the gene matches: 4. This chain's CDR3 is CASRPGQAYGYTF. The CDR3 coding sequence is TGTGCCAGCAGACCGGGACAGGCCTATGGCTACACCTTC.

The CDR3 reads CASSPGGQVNQPQHF. The CDR3 DNA is TGTGCCAGCTCACCAGGGGGACAGGTCAATCAGCCCCAGCATTTT. The chain couples TRBV18 to TRBJ1-5; 8 bases are a match to TRBD1. The J segment lost 3 bases and the V segment lost 2 bases, leaving 3 bases of the junction unmatched. CDR1 is KGHSH and CDR2 is LQKENI in the germline V gene. There are 15 residues in the CDR3.

The chain has TRBV6-5 and TRBJ2-7, with D possibly matching TRBD2 (5 bases). The CDR3 spans 13 residues. Germline V CDR1 and CDR2: MNHEY, SVGAGI. The V and J ends lost 0 bases and 6 bases respectively, with 9 bases between them. CDR3 sequence (DNA): TGTGCCAGCAGTTACTCGTGGGAGCTCGAGCAGTACTTC. It codes for CASSYSWELEQYF.

The J gene is TRBJ1-1, the V gene TRBV18, with 8 bases lining up with TRBD1. The CDR3 runs to 11 residues. In germline, CDR1 is KGHSH, CDR2 LQKENI. CDR3 nucleotide sequence: TGTGTGGGATCAGGGGGCGGAGAAGCTTTCTTT. This translates into CVGSGGGEAFF.

Regarding this clone: An end of the junction does not agree with germline; a read error may underlie this. This sequence joins TRBV7-6 and TRBJ1-1, with D maybe TRBD1 (5 bases). The CDR3 has 15 amino acids. Germline-derived CDR1 and CDR2 are SGHVS and FNYEAQ. This CDR3 reads CGSSSREGWNTEAFF. The CDR3 DNA reads TGTGGCAGCAGCTCCCGGGAGGGGTGGAACACTGAAGCTTTCTTT. The entire variable domain, with the rest obtained from reference TRBV7-6 and TRBJ1-1, is as follows: GAGVSQSPRYKVTKRGQDVALRCDPISGHVSLYWYRQALGQGPEFLTYFNYEAQQDKSGLPNDRFSAERPEGSISTLTIQRTEQRDSAMYRCGSSSREGWNTEAFFGQGTRLTVV.

The chain links TRBV5-1 to TRBJ2-1; 8 bases line up with TRBD2. After removal of 0 bases from V and 9 bases from J, the junction contained 2 bases not matched to a gene. Germline V gives CDR1 SGHRS, CDR2 YFSETQ. The CDR3 is made up of 13 amino acids. CDR3 protein: CASSLGLATEQFF. The CDR3 coding sequence is TGCGCCAGCAGCTTGGGACTAGCGACTGAGCAGTTCTTC.

Points on this clone: Because the CDR3's place on the DNA is in doubt, the DNA is left out and the CDR3 is given as listed by TCRdb. The rearrangement joins TRBV12-5 to TRBJ2-1; the table assigns TRBD1, which was not confirmed against the DNA. Looked up from germline, CDR1 is LGHNT and CDR2 is FRNRAP. The length of the CDR3 is 14 amino acids, counting both ends. The CDR3 is CASGWGPGTQPRFF.

The chain employs TRBV19 and TRBJ1-5; D unclear. The germline V gene has CDR1 LNHDA and CDR2 SQIVND (reference sequence). The V gene lost 3 bases and the J gene lost 6 bases, with 6 bases spanning the gap. CDR3 length: 12 residues. The DNA of the CDR3 is TGTGCCAGTAGTATGGGCAGTCAGCCCCAGCATTTT. Protein sequence: CASSMGSQPQHF.

V is TRBV19 and J is TRBJ2-7, with 8 bases that match TRBD1. Germline values: CDR1 LNHDA, CDR2 SQIVND (reference sequence). CDR3 length: 14 amino acids. The V and J ends lost 10 bases and 0 bases, in that order; junction bases with no gene match: 8. This CDR3 is CATSRTGSSYEQYF. CDR3 coding DNA: TGTGCCACCAGCCGGACAGGGAGCTCCTACGAGCAGTACTTC.